The rows below give T cell receptor beta chains drawn from one sample of a study of read filtering for tumor transcriptome and immune sequencing. MiXCR, run by TCRdb on the reads, gives a single entry per CDR3 protein. The table shows around 65,000 distinct CDR3 sequences, with approximately 18% occurring only once. Sequenced material: a population of CD138-negative cells sorted from bone marrow. These receptors originate from a donor at least 40 years old with multiple myeloma. Each CDR3 is given with its conserved first and last residue. The D gene is left open where the match is weak. Rows give clone size only sometimes, using once, few, many, or a class for an expanded clone.

D gene,V gene,J gene,clone size,CDR3 protein,CDR3 DNA
NA,TRBV7-9,TRBJ1-1,many,CASSSLSFRRGESTEAFF,TGTGCCAGCAGCTCCCTTTCTTTTAGGAGAGGGGAGAGCACTGAAGCTTTCTTT
NA,TRBV29-1,TRBJ2-2,many,CSVERTDPNTGELFF,TGCAGCGTTGAAAGAACTGATCCGAACACCGGGGAGCTGTTTTTT
NA,TRBV6-2/TRBV6-3,TRBJ2-1,many,CASSYSPEMGFFPNEQFF,TGTGCCAGCAGTTACTCCCCGGAAATGGGATTTTTCCCCAATGAGCAGTTCTTC
NA,TRBV29-1,TRBJ1-1,many,CSANRDFGTEAFF,TGCAGCGCGAACAGGGACTTCGGCACTGAAGCTTTCTTT
NA,TRBV20-1,TRBJ1-1,few,CSARERGRMNTEAFF,TGCAGTGCTAGAGAAAGGGGGAGGATGAACACTGAAGCTTTCTTT
NA,TRBV14,TRBJ1-5,NA,CASSPDSNQPQHF,TGTGCCAGCAGCCCCGATAGCAATCAGCCCCAGCATTTT
NA,TRBV5-4,TRBJ1-2,few,CASSHSGSANYGYTF,TGTGCCAGCAGCCATTCAGGGTCAGCTAACTATGGCTACACCTTC
NA,TRBV28,TRBJ1-5,few,CASSATGRINQPQHF,TGTGCCAGCAGTGCGACAGGCCGCATCAATCAGCCCCAGCATTTT
TRBD1,TRBV5-1,TRBJ2-1,NA,CASSRTGRNNEQFF,TGCGCCAGCAGCCGGACAGGGAGAAATAATGAGCAGTTCTTC
NA,TRBV20-1,TRBJ2-7,medium-sized,CSAPSGNEQYF,TGCAGTGCTCCGTCCGGGAACGAGCAGTACTTC
NA,TRBV5-1,TRBJ2-1,NA,CASRLDYSYNEQTF,TGCGCCAGCAGACTGGACTACTCCTACAATGAGCAGACCTTC
TRBD1,TRBV29-1,TRBJ1-1,many,CSVEDRANTEAFF,TGCAGCGTTGAGGACAGGGCGAACACTGAAGCTTTCTTT
NA,TRBV11-2,TRBJ2-1,NA,CASSLSGPHPYNEQFF,TGTGCCAGCAGCTTATCAGGTCCTCACCCATACAATGAGCAGTTCTTC
NA,TRBV10-3,TRBJ2-1,many,CAISHPGLDRDEQFF,TGTGCCATCAGTCACCCGGGACTAGACAGGGATGAGCAGTTCTTC
TRBD1,TRBV4-1,TRBJ2-7,many,CASSQLTGIGYEQYF,TGCGCCAGCAGCCAATTGACAGGGATCGGCTACGAGCAGTACTTC
TRBD2,TRBV12-3/TRBV12-4,TRBJ2-2,many,CASWDSGGQRGELFF,TGTGCCAGCTGGGATTCGGGGGGGCAAAGAGGGGAGCTGTTTTTT
NA,TRBV28,TRBJ2-2,few,CASSDFGELFF,TGTGCCAGCAGTGATTTTGGGGAGCTGTTTTTT
TRBD2,TRBV6-2/TRBV6-3,TRBJ2-2,many,CASSYITGGTVGELFF,TGTGCCAGCAGTTACATAACGGGAGGGACGGTCGGGGAGCTGTTTTTT
NA,TRBV20-1,TRBJ2-7,many,CSASEDLSSEQYF,TGCAGTGCTAGCGAGGACCTGTCCTCCGAGCAGTACTTC
TRBD2,TRBV3-1,TRBJ2-1,many,CASSQDLTSGNEQFF,TGTGCCAGCAGCCAAGATCTAACTAGCGGCAATGAGCAGTTCTTC
TRBD1,TRBV12-3/TRBV12-4,TRBJ1-5,many,CASSRAGGPQPQHF,TGTGCCAGCAGCCGGGCAGGGGGACCTCAGCCCCAGCATTTT
TRBD1,TRBV29-1,TRBJ2-1,many,CSVDLQDRDSWNEQFF,TGCAGCGTTGACCTTCAGGACAGGGATTCATGGAATGAGCAGTTCTTC
TRBD1,TRBV10-2,TRBJ2-7,many,CASSVIQGASEQYF,TGCGCCAGCAGTGTGATACAGGGGGCCTCCGAGCAGTACTTC
TRBD1,TRBV3-1,TRBJ2-6,many,CASTPFGQGSGANVLTF,TGTGCCAGCACCCCTTTTGGACAGGGCTCTGGGGCCAACGTCCTGACTTTC
TRBD2,TRBV12-3/TRBV12-4,TRBJ2-2,many,CASSGTSGNTGELFF,TGTGCCAGCAGTGGGACTAGCGGGAACACCGGGGAGCTGTTTTTT
NA,TRBV20-1,TRBJ1-5,many,CSANGRMNLPQHF,TGCAGTGCTAACGGCCGGATGAATTTGCCCCAGCATTTT
NA,TRBV19,TRBJ2-2,many,CASSVSDGGELFF,TGTGCCAGTAGTGTCTCGGACGGCGGGGAGCTGTTTTTT
NA,TRBV19,TRBJ1-1,NA,CASSRQAMSTEAFF,TGTGCCAGTAGCAGACAGGCCATGAGCACTGAAGCTTTCTTT
NA,TRBV7-2,TRBJ2-7,many,CASSHGLTYEQYF,TGTGCCAGCAGCCACGGACTTACCTACGAGCAGTACTTC
TRBD1,TRBV12-3/TRBV12-4,TRBJ1-1,many,CASSSYSGQGVGTEAFF,TGTGCCAGCAGCTCGTACAGTGGACAGGGTGTGGGCACTGAAGCTTTCTTT
NA,TRBV6-2/TRBV6-3,TRBJ2-3,NA,CASSRPRGADTQYF,TGTGCCAGCAGCCGCCCCCGGGGTGCAGATACGCAGTATTTT
TRBD2,TRBV6-5,TRBJ2-1,many,CASTSGINEQFF,TGTGCCAGCACGAGCGGGATTAATGAGCAGTTCTTC
NA,TRBV28,TRBJ2-3,NA,CASSPPRFARGLGDTQYF,TGTGCCAGCAGTCCCCCCCGTTTTGCGCGTGGATTAGGAGATACGCAGTATTTT
NA,TRBV29-1,TRBJ2-5,many,CSVGTGPPLGTQYF,TGCAGCGTCGGGACGGGACCCCCGTTAGGGACCCAGTACTTC
NA,TRBV4-1,TRBJ2-1,many,CASSRNYNEQFF,TGCGCCAGCAGCCGCAACTACAATGAGCAGTTCTTC